These T cell receptor delta chains were read from a single sample in a study of gamma-delta chains in newborns, infants, children. TCRdb re-called the reads with CATT. The table includes more than 750 delta-chain clones, 1.6% detected once. Sequenced: blood. The receptor source for this set is a child in good health. Both conserved end residues are part of each CDR3. The D gene is left open where the match is weak. Expanded clones are given a class, and other clones once, few, many or no size at all.

v_gene	d_gene	j_gene	abundance	CDR3aa	CDR3nt
TRDV2	.	TRDJ1	hyperexpanded	CACDTLNGGPPGYTDKLIF	TGTGCCTGTGACACCTTGAATGGGGGGCCTCCCGGCTACACCGATAAACTCATCTTT
TRDV2	.	TRDJ3	hyperexpanded	CACDTAWESSWDTRQMFF	TGTGCCTGTGACACAGCTTGGGAAAGCTCCTGGGACACCCGACAGATGTTTTTC
TRDV1	.	TRDJ1	medium-sized	CALGEPALGSYWGPYTDKLIF	TGTGCTCTTGGGGAGCCCGCTTTAGGGTCCTACTGGGGCCCTTACACCGATAAACTCATCTTT
TRDV1	TRDD3	TRDJ1	.	CALGELSPAGYAKALIF	TGTGCTCTTGGGGAACTTTCTCCTGCGGGATACGCGAAGGCACTCATCTTT
TRDV2	TRDD3	TRDJ3	few	CACDTAGGPSSWDTRQMFF	TGCGCCTGTGACACGGCTGGGGGACCAAGCTCCTGGGACACCCGACAGATGTTTTTC
TRDV2	TRDD3	TRDJ1	.	CACDTLTGGDTDKLIF	TGTGCCTGTGACACCCTTACTGGGGGAGACACCGATAAACTCATCTTT
TRDV2	.	TRDJ2	few	CACDTWGLTAQLFF	TGTGCCTGTGACACCTGGGGGTTGACAGCACAACTCTTCTTT
TRDV2	.	TRDJ1	few	CACDTVGPNTDKLIF	TGTGCCTGTGACACCGTGGGGCCTAACACCGATAAACTCATCTTT
TRDV2	TRDD3	TRDJ3	few	CACDTGGYASWDTRQMFF	TGTGCCTGTGACACTGGGGGATACGCGTCCTGGGACACCCGACAGATGTTTTTC
TRDV3	.	TRDJ1	medium-sized	CAFRFDTDKLIF	TGTGCCTTTCGGTTCGACACCGATAAACTCATCTTT
TRDV2	TRDD3	TRDJ1	large	CACDKLGDRGNTDKLIF	TGTGCCTGTGACAAACTGGGGGACCGGGGGAACACCGATAAACTCATCTTT
TRDV2	.	TRDJ1	few	CACDTLLELDDKLIF	TGTGCCTGTGACACGTTGTTAGAGCTTGACGATAAACTCATCTTT
TRDV2	TRDD3	TRDJ1	.	CACDTVPVLGDSHTDKLIF	TGTGCCTGTGATACGGTTCCTGTACTGGGGGATAGCCACACCGATAAACTCATCTTT
TRDV2	TRDD3	TRDJ3	large	CACDTVGESSWDTRQMFF	TGTGCCTGTGACACCGTGGGGGAAAGCTCCTGGGACACCCGACAGATGTTTTTC
TRAV29/DV5	TRDD3	TRDJ1	large	CAASEALLGDPTDKLIF	TGTGCAGCAAGCGAGGCATTACTGGGGGACCCCACCGATAAACTCATCTTT
TRDV2	TRDD3	TRDJ1	few	CACDSLGVGYVTDKLIF	TGTGCCTGTGACTCTTTGGGCGTGGGATACGTCACCGATAAACTCATCTTT
TRDV2	TRDD3	TRDJ1	few	CACDYVLGDTRTKQTDKLIF	TGTGCCTGTGACTACGTACTGGGGGATACGCGAACCAAGCAAACCGATAAACTCATCTTT
TRDV2	.	TRDJ1	.	CACDTLANRGTYTDKLIF	TGTGCCTGTGACACCTTGGCAAACCGGGGGACGTACACCGATAAACTCATCTTT
TRDV1	TRDD3	TRDJ1	large	CALGEGLRSGGSPVSDKLIF	TGTGCTCTTGGGGAAGGACTAAGGAGTGGGGGATCCCCCGTCTCCGATAAACTCATCTTT
TRDV2	TRDD3	TRDJ1	large	CACDTGGIRAYTDKLIF	TGTGCCTGTGACACCGGAGGGATACGGGCGTACACCGATAAACTCATCTTT